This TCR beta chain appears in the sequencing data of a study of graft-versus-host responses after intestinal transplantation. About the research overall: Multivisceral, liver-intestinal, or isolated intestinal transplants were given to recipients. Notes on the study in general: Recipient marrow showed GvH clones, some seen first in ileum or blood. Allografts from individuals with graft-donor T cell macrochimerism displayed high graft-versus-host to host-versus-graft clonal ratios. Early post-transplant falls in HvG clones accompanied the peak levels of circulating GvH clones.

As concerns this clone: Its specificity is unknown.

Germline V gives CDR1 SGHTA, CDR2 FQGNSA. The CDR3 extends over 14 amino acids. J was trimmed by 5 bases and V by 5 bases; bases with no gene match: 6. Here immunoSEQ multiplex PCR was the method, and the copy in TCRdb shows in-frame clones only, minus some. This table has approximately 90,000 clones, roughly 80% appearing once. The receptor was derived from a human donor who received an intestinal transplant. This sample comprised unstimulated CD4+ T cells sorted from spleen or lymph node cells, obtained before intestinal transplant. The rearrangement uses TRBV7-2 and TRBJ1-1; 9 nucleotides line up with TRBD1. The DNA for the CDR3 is TGTGCCAGCAGCCCGGGGACAGGGAGGACTGAAGCTTTCTTT. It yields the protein CASSPGTGRTEAFF.